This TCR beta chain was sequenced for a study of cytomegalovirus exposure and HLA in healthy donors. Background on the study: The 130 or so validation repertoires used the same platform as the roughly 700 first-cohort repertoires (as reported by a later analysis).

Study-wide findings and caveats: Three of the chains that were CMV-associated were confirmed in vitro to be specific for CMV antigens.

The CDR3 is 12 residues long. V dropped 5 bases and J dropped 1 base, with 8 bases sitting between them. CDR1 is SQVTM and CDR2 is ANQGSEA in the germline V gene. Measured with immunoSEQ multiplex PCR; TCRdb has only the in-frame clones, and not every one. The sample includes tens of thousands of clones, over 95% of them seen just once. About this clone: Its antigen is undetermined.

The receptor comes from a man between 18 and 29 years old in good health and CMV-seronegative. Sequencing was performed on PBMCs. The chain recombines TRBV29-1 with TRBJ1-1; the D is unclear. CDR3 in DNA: TGCAGCGTTCTCCGGGGGAACACTGAAGCTTTCTTT. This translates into CSVLRGNTEAFF. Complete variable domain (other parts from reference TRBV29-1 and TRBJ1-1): SAVISQKPSRDICQRGTSLTIQCQVDSQVTMMFWYRQQPGQSLTLIATANQGSEATYESGFVIDKFPISRPNLTFSTLTVSNMSPEDSSIYLCSVLRGNTEAFFGQGTRLTVV.